Below are 8 T cell receptor beta chains sequenced from a single sample in a study of shared clonotypes between healthy human individuals. The data were produced by immunoSEQ multiplex PCR, yet TCRdb's version contains in-frame clones alone and is incomplete. The table includes roughly 500,000 clones, almost 80% detected once. Sequenced input: PBMCs. The receptor set was obtained from a woman aged 35 to 49 in good health. Some clones in this sample may be carry-over from other donors' samples.

This clone was recorded only once. This chain links TRBV19 with TRBJ2-1; TRBD2 is a possible D gene (5 bases). The germline V gene encodes CDR1 LNHDA and CDR2 SQIVND (reference sequence). Trimming took off 4 bases at V and 9 bases at J, with 10 bases between the two ends. The CDR3 is made up of 12 amino acids. CDR3 sequence reads: CASSKRSGEQFF. DNA for the CDR3: TGTGCCAGTAGTAAAAGAAGCGGTGAGCAGTTCTTC.

This sequence joins TRBV5-1 and TRBJ2-6, with unresolved D. V was cut by 4 bases and J by 4 bases, with 12 bases left in between. This CDR3 region has 15 residues. Germline V CDR1 and CDR2: SGHRS, YFSETQ. The CDR3 DNA is TGCGCCAGCAGCCCAGCCCTAGGAGGGGCCAACGTCCTGACTTTC. Residues: CASSPALGGANVLTF.

CDR3 sequence (DNA): TGTGCCAGCAGTGCCTACGACACACGCACAGATACGCAGTATTTT. Amino acids: CASSAYDTRTDTQYF. The V call is TRBV2, the J call TRBJ2-3; D remains ambiguous. Germline-derived CDR1 and CDR2 are SNHLY and FYNNEI. The CDR3 spans 15 residues. V was shortened by 4 bases and J by 1 base, with 12 bases between the two germline ends. Together with reference TRBV2 and TRBJ2-3, the CDR3 gives the full variable domain: EPEVTQTPSHQVTQMGQEVILRCVPISNHLYFYWYRQILGQKVEFLVSFYNNEISEKSEIFDDQFSVERPDGSNFTLKIRSTKLEDSAMYFCASSAYDTRTDTQYFGPGTRLTVL.

The rearrangement links TRBV19 to TRBJ1-5; TRBD1 matches at 8 bases. The CDR3 totals 15 residues. Germline values: CDR1 LNHDA, CDR2 SQIVND (reference sequence). With 4 bases clipped from V and 6 bases from J, the junction kept 8 bases outside the gene matches. The CDR3 DNA reads as TGTGCCAGTAGTAGCACAGGGGGGGCGGGTCAGCCCCAGCATTTT. This encodes CASSSTGGAGQPQHF. Filled out from reference TRBV19 and TRBJ1-5, the complete variable domain reads DGGITQSPKYLFRKEGQNVTLSCEQNLNHDAMYWYRQDPGQGLRLIYYSQIVNDFQKGDIAEGYSVSREKKESFPLTVTSAQKNPTAFYLCASSSTGGAGQPQHFGDGTRLSIL.

This chain links TRBV4-3 with TRBJ2-2, with 12 nucleotides matching TRBD2. CDR1 is LGHNA and CDR2 is YSLEER in the germline V gene. This CDR3 region has 17 residues. V lost 0 bases, J lost 5 bases, and 4 bases stayed unmatched. CDR3 in amino acids: CASSQDVLAGGTGELFF. CDR3 nucleotides: TGCGCCAGCAGCCAAGATGTTCTAGCGGGAGGGACCGGGGAGCTGTTTTTT.

This chain connects TRBV19 to TRBJ2-1; unclear D gene. Germline V gene sequence: CDR1 LNHDA, CDR2 SQIVND (reference sequence). The V end lost 5 bases, the J end lost 4 bases, and 15 bases lay between the germline ends. The CDR3 spans 15 residues. CDR3 DNA: TGTGCCAGTAGTCGGTTACAGACCTTATACAATGAGCAGTTCTTC. It codes for CASSRLQTLYNEQFF.

CDR3 sequence: CASSLAARPANTGELFF. The CDR3 DNA reads as TGTGCCAGCAGCTTAGCCGCGAGGCCCGCGAACACCGGGGAGCTGTTTTTT. The gene calls are TRBV7-8 and TRBJ2-2; D gene unclear. CDR1 is SGHVS, CDR2 FQNEAQ, per germline. Trimming cost V 0 bases and J 0 bases, with 11 bases left between them. The CDR3 runs to 17 residues.

This clone was detected a few times. This sequence joins TRBV6-1 and TRBJ2-6, with a tentative D call TRBD2 (6 bases). Germline V gene data show CDR1 as MNHNS and CDR2 as SASEGT. The CDR3 runs 15 residues. With 3 bases removed from V and 0 bases from J, the gap between germline ends came to 6 bases. The CDR3 DNA follows: TGTGCCAGCAGTGACGGGAGCTCTGGGGCCAACGTCCTGACTTTC. It yields the protein CASSDGSSGANVLTF.